One and the same sample provided the 8 T cell receptor beta chains below, sequenced in a study of blood T cell repertoires in COVID-19. Profiled with immunoSEQ multiplex PCR; TCRdb holds only in-frame clones, not every one. The profile shows about 140,000 clones, approximately 80% of them singletons. The sample was peripheral blood. These receptors originate from a man between 50 and 59 years old with acute or convalescent COVID-19.

V is TRBV5-6 and J is TRBJ2-2; 7 bases fit TRBD1. Germline-derived CDR1 and CDR2 are SGHDT and YYEEEE. Trimming cost V 5 bases and J 2 bases; bases outside gene matches: 3. The CDR3 length is 14 residues. The CDR3 nucleotides are TGTGCCAGCAGACAGGGGTTAAACACCGGGGAGCTGTTTTTT. This encodes CASRQGLNTGELFF.

This chain joins TRBV10-1 and TRBJ2-3; D perhaps matches TRBD2 (6 bases). V was trimmed by 3 bases and J by 3 bases, leaving 13 bases between them. The CDR3 is 15 amino acids. Looked up from germline, CDR1 is WNHNN and CDR2 is SYGVQD (reference sequence). The CDR3 nucleotides are TGCGCCAGCAGTGACACGCGAGGGAGGACAGATACGCAGTATTTT. Protein: CASSDTRGRTDTQYF.

This chain joins TRBV6-4 and TRBJ2-3; TRBD2 aligns across 8 bases. V trimming: 5 bases; J trimming: 4 bases; junction bases outside the gene matches: 5. The CDR3 extends over 14 amino acids. Germline V lookup: CDR1 MRHNA, CDR2 SNTAGT. As DNA, the CDR3 is TGTGCCAGCAGTTATAGCGGGGAGGCAGATACGCAGTATTTT. Its protein is CASSYSGEADTQYF.

The rearrangement uses TRBV19 and TRBJ1-5; a possible D gene is TRBD1 (5 bases). V lost 1 base and J lost 3, with 7 bases in between. The germline V gene encodes CDR1 LNHDA and CDR2 SQIVND (reference sequence). The CDR3 totals 14 residues. DNA of the CDR3: TGTGCCAGTAGTATAGGACAGCTCAATCAGCCCCAGCATTTT. This sequence encodes CASSIGQLNQPQHF.

The chain couples TRBV4-1 to TRBJ2-3; TRBD1 might be the D (5 bases). CDR3 length equals 15 residues. V was trimmed by 4 bases and J by 4 bases, leaving 15 bases between them. The germline V gene has CDR1 MGHRA and CDR2 YSYEKL. Here the CDR3 DNA reads TGCGCCAGCAGCCGGGGCCCCGGAGAAGCAGATACGCAGTATTTT. Translated, it gives CASSRGPGEADTQYF.

The chain joins TRBV3-1 (or the pseudogene TRBV3-2) to TRBJ1-2; 7 bases agree with TRBD1. The CDR3 is 14 amino acids. V shed 2 bases and J 3 bases; nucleotides not matched to a gene: 3. Germline loops: CDR1 LGHDT, CDR2 YNNKEL (reference sequence). The CDR3 spells CASSQQGEDYGYTF. As DNA, the CDR3 is TGTGCCAGCAGCCAACAGGGGGAGGACTATGGCTACACCTTC.

The chain couples TRBV19 to TRBJ1-5; no firm D call. V lost 8 bases and J 4 bases, leaving 21 bases between the germline ends. The CDR3 extends over 16 amino acids. Germline V CDR1 and CDR2: LNHDA, SQIVND (reference sequence). The CDR3 spells CASVQTPGVLNQPQHF. CDR3 DNA: TGTGCCAGTGTCCAAACCCCCGGAGTCCTAAATCAGCCCCAGCATTTT.

This clone was counted between two and nine times. This sequence joins TRBV10-1 and TRBJ1-6, with 7 bases aligning to TRBD1. J gave up 10 bases and V 2 bases, and 5 bases lay outside the gene matches. The CDR3 consists of 14 residues. Germline lookup yields CDR1 WNHNN and CDR2 SYGVQD (reference sequence). The DNA for the CDR3 is TGCGCCAGCAGTGAGGACAGGGAAGGCTCACCCCTCCACTTT. This sequence encodes CASSEDREGSPLHF.